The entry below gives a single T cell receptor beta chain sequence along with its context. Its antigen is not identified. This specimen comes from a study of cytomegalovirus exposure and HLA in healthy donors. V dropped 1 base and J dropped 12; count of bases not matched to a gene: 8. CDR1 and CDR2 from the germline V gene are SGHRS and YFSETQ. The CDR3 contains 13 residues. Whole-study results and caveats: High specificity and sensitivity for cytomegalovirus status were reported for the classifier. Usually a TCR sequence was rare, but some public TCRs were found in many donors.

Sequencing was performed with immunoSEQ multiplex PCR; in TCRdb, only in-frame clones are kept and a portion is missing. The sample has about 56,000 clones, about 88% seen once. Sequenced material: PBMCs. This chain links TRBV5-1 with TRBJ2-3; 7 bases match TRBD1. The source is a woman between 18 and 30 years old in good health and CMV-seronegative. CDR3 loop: CASSLIPGTDQYF. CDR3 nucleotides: TGCGCCAGCAGCTTGATTCCCGGGACAGATCAGTATTTT.